This T cell receptor beta chain was found in a study of T cell clonotyping in hematopoietic cell transplantation. Here immunoSEQ multiplex PCR was the method, and the copy in TCRdb shows in-frame clones only, minus some. This table holds about 29,000 clones, about 90% found once. In regard to this clone: Its antigen is still unknown.

Whole-study findings and limits: Few recipient clonotypes overlapped donors; over 95% were de novo at given depth. After transplant, recipient diversity fell while pathologically expanded clonotypes grew through day 180. Cells were unsorted, so CD4 and CD8 contributions were not separated.

Recipient blood drawn about 28 days pretransplant and days 30, 100, 180 after. This TCR was recovered from a female patient aged 50-65 years who had an allogeneic stem cell transplant from a related donor, so the T cells may come from the graft donor. Some clones in this sample may be carry-over from other donors' samples. Sequences were derived from PBMCs, sampled 100 days after allogeneic stem cell transplant.

The CDR3 is CASSDGTYQETQYF. The CDR3 DNA is TGTGCCAGCAGTGACGGGACCTACCAAGAGACCCAGTACTTC. This chain uses TRBV2 with TRBJ2-5; D could derive from TRBD1 or TRBD2 (5 bases each). The CDR3 loop spans 14 amino acids. CDR1 is SNHLY and CDR2 is FYNNEI in the germline V gene. V shed 3 bases and J shed 0 bases, with 8 bases lying between them.